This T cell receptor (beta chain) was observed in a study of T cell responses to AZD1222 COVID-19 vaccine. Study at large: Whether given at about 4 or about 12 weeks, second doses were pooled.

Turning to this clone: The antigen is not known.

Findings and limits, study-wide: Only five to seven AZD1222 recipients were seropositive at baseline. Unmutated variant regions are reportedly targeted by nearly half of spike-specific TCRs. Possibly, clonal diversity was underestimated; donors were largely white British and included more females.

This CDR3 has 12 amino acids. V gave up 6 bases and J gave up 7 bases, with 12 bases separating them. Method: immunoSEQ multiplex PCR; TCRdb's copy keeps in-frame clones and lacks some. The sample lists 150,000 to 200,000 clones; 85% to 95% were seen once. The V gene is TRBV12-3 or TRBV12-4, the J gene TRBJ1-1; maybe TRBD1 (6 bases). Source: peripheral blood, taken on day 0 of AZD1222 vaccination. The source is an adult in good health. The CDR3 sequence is CASSNQGFEAFF. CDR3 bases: TGTGCCAGCAGCAATCAGGGGTTTGAAGCTTTCTTT.